The 9 T cell receptor beta chains in this list originate from one sample, sequenced in a study of blood T cell repertoires in COVID-19. Data came from immunoSEQ multiplex PCR; TCRdb stores just in-frame clones and leaves some out. This sample has roughly 260,000 clones, with about 88% found just once. The sequencing sample was made of peripheral blood. These TCRs come from a woman in her forties who had recovered from COVID-19.

The genes are TRBV10-2 and TRBJ2-7; tentative D call: TRBD1 (6 bases). The V gene's germline CDR1 is WSHSY and CDR2 SAAADI. CDR3 length: 14 amino acids. Trimming stripped 2 bases from V and 2 bases from J, with 10 bases between. Here the CDR3 DNA reads TGCGCCAGCAGTGAGGGTGCAGGGGCCTACGAGCAGTACTTC. The encoded protein is CASSEGAGAYEQYF.

V usage is TRBV6-2 or TRBV6-3 and J usage is TRBJ2-7; the D is unclear. CDR1 and CDR2 from the germline V gene are MNHEY and SVGEGT. V was pared by 4 bases and J by 6 bases, with 19 bases between. The CDR3 loop spans 15 amino acids. As DNA, the CDR3 is TGTGCCAGCAGTTCCCCCAACCTACCTCTCGCCGAGCAGTACTTC. The encoded protein is CASSSPNLPLAEQYF.

The chain recombines TRBV27 with TRBJ2-1; 8 bases are a match to TRBD1. V shed 3 bases and J 6 bases; nucleotides not matched to a gene: 4. Per the germline V gene, CDR1 is MNHEY and CDR2 is SMNVEV (reference sequence). This CDR3 is built from 14 residues. The CDR3 DNA follows: TGTGCCAGCAGTTTCAGGGGGCGGATCAATGAGCAGTTCTTC. As protein: CASSFRGRINEQFF.

The V call is TRBV19, the J call TRBJ2-5, with 9 positions matching TRBD2. Germline-derived CDR1 and CDR2 are LNHDA and SQIVND (reference sequence). The CDR3 runs 14 residues. The V segment lost 8 bases and the J segment 0 bases; nucleotides outside the gene matches: 4. In nucleotides, the CDR3 is TGTGCCAGTCGGACTAGCGTGTACCAAGAGACCCAGTACTTC. This sequence encodes CASRTSVYQETQYF.

The rearrangement uses TRBV6-1 and TRBJ2-7, with 7 bases identical to TRBD1. The CDR3 has 15 amino acids. Germline CDR1 MNHNS, CDR2 SASEGT. V lost 2 bases and J lost 4; bases outside the gene matches: 8. CDR3 residues: CASSELVGTAYEQYF. CDR3 DNA sequence: TGTGCCAGCAGTGAACTAGTGGGGACAGCTTACGAGCAGTACTTC.

V is TRBV5-1 and J is TRBJ1-4; the match to TRBD1 covers 7 bases. This CDR3 is built from 14 residues. Per germline, CDR1 SGHRS and CDR2 YFSETQ. Unmatched junction bases numbered 4, after V lost 0 bases and J lost 8 bases. For the CDR3, the DNA is TGCGCCAGCAGCTTGGTGACAGGGATCGAAAAACTGTTTTTT. This encodes CASSLVTGIEKLFF.

This chain connects TRBV12-5 to TRBJ1-2, with TRBD1 identical over 9 bases. V was clipped by 6 bases and J by 7 bases; unmatched bases: 9. CDR1 and CDR2 (germline): LGHNT, FRNRAP. CDR3 length: 14 residues. Written as DNA, the CDR3 is TGTGCTAGTGGGATACAGGGGGCAACGGGTGGCTACACCTTC. Amino acid sequence: CASGIQGATGGYTF.

The chain recombines TRBV4-3 with TRBJ1-2; the D is unclear. The V gene's germline CDR1 is LGHNA and CDR2 YSLEER. This CDR3 contains 16 residues. Trimming removed 0 bases at V and 4 bases at J, with 15 bases between. CDR3 in DNA: TGCGCCAGCAGCCAAGAGTTCTCCGCGGGGTTCTATGGCTACACCTTC. Translated, it gives CASSQEFSAGFYGYTF.

This chain links TRBV7-9 with TRBJ1-6, with TRBD1 matching 7 bases. Germline CDR1 is SEHNR and CDR2 is FQNEAQ (reference sequence). CDR3 length: 15 residues. Unmatched junction bases numbered 10, after V lost 5 bases and J lost 9 bases. CDR3 residues: CASSPNRGRSSPLHF. CDR3 sequence (DNA): TGTGCCAGCAGCCCCAACAGGGGAAGGAGTTCACCCCTCCACTTT.